One and the same sample provided the 26 T cell receptor beta chains below, sequenced in a study of CD8+CD57+ T cells in acquired aplastic anemia. Genomic DNA provided the template from which TCR beta VDJ and CDR3 profiles were obtained. Using its own MiXCR run on the reads, TCRdb lists one record per CDR3 protein. This sample yields around 130,000 distinct CDR3 sequences, of which approximately 50% are seen a single time; roughly 30% belongs to the top ten. An expansion of CD8+CD57+ cells by flow cytometry had been shown in patients chosen for sequencing. The sample taken for sequencing was sorted CD4+, CD8+, or CD8+CD57+ T cells (not recorded which) from PBMCs. These receptors originate from a human donor with aplastic anemia.

The V and J genes are TRBV27 and TRBJ2-1, with a tentative D call TRBD2 (5 bases). Between the trimmed V and J ends, which lost 8 bases and 7 bases, there was a span of 9 bases. The CDR3 extends over 11 amino acids. CDR1 and CDR2 from the germline V gene are MNHEY and SMNVEV (reference sequence). For the CDR3, the DNA is TGTGCCAGCTATCGGAGGAATGAGCAGTTCTTC. Amino acid sequence: CASYRRNEQFF.

This clonotype was seen repeatedly, ten times or more. The rearrangement uses TRBV5-5 and TRBJ1-6; the D is unclear. The CDR3 length is 15 residues. Germline CDR1 is SGHKS and CDR2 is YYEKEE (reference sequence). Deletions cut 5 bases from V and 0 bases from J, with 9 bases between. This CDR3 reads CASSSESSYNSPLHF. In DNA, the CDR3 is TGTGCCAGCAGTTCGGAGAGCTCCTATAATTCACCCCTCCACTTT. The variable domain in full, with the rest retrieved from reference TRBV5-5 and TRBJ1-6, is DAGVTQSPTHLIKTRGQQVTLRCSPISGHKSVSWYQQVLGQGPQFIFQYYEKEERGRGNFPDRFSARQFPNYSSELNVNALLLGDSALYLCASSSESSYNSPLHFGNGTRLTVT.

The DNA for the CDR3 is TGTGCCAGCAGCCCTGGACTAGCGACCTACAATGAGCAGTTCTTC. The encoded protein is CASSPGLATYNEQFF. This chain connects TRBV4-2 to TRBJ2-1; 9 bases align to TRBD2. The V segment lost 4 bases and the J segment 2 bases; nucleotides outside the gene matches: 3. The CDR3 runs 15 residues. CDR1 LGHNA and CDR2 YNFKEQ come from the germline V gene.

This sequence joins TRBV6-1 and TRBJ1-6; D remains ambiguous. Trimming pared 4 bases from V and 10 bases from J, leaving 8 bases between. This CDR3 contains 12 residues. CDR1 is MNHNS and CDR2 is SASEGT in the germline V gene. The CDR3 is CASSVDRSPLHF. Written as DNA, the CDR3 is TGTGCCAGCAGTGTTGACCGGTCACCCCTCCACTTT.

V and J are TRBV10-3 and TRBJ1-5, with D hard to call. Germline V CDR1 and CDR2: ENHRY, SYGVKD. The CDR3 contains 16 residues. Trimming stripped 3 bases from V and 0 bases from J, with 12 bases between. CDR3 in DNA: TGTGCCATCAGTGACCCAGACGGAAATAGCAATCAGCCCCAGCATTTT. Encoded protein: CAISDPDGNSNQPQHF.

This clonotype showed up just a few times. The chain has TRBV7-9 and TRBJ2-7; D gene uncertain. This CDR3 has 12 residues. Germline CDR1 reads SEHNR; CDR2 reads FQNEAQ (reference sequence). Trimming took off 8 bases at V and 0 bases at J, with 8 bases between the two ends. CDR3 sequence (DNA): TGTGCCAGCGGAGACGGCTCCTACGAGCAGTACTTC. Protein: CASGDGSYEQYF.

The chain is built from TRBV7-8 and TRBJ2-5; either TRBD1 or TRBD2 may supply D (6 bases each). V lost 3 bases to trimming and J lost 7 bases, with 21 bases between them. Germline CDR1 SGHVS, CDR2 FQNEAQ. The CDR3 sequence is 16 residues long. For the CDR3, the DNA is TGTGCCAGCAGCTTCACTAGAAGGGGGGAGGAGGGGACCCAGTACTTC. Protein product: CASSFTRRGEEGTQYF. Drawing the rest from reference TRBV7-8 and TRBJ2-5, the complete variable domain is GAGVSQSPRYKVAKRGQDVALRCDPISGHVSLFWYQQALGQGPEFLTYFQNEAQLDKSGLPSDRFFAERPEGSVSTLKIQRTQQEDSAVYLCASSFTRRGEEGTQYFGPGTRLLVL.

This clonotype has a handful of counts. One end of the junction is discordant with germline, which a read error may explain. The chain has TRBV7-9 and TRBJ2-1; the match to TRBD2 covers 8 bases. The V gene's germline CDR1 is SEHNR and CDR2 FQNEAQ (reference sequence). The CDR3 loop spans 12 amino acids. CDR3 coding DNA: TGTGCCAGCAGCTCAACGGCGGGACTAGAACTCTTC. Translated: CASSSTAGLELF.

This clonotype was counted between two and nine times. The chain is built from TRBV27 and TRBJ1-4; TRBD1 might be the D (5 bases). This CDR3 contains 14 residues. V was cut by 2 bases and J by 7 bases, with 11 bases left in between. Germline V gene sequence: CDR1 MNHEY, CDR2 SMNVEV (reference sequence). Here the CDR3 reads CASSLGQGVEKLFF. Written as DNA, the CDR3 is TGTGCCAGCAGTTTAGGGCAGGGTGTTGAAAAACTGTTTTTT.

The rearrangement uses TRBV6-5 and TRBJ2-5; a possible D gene is TRBD2 (6 bases). Germline V gene data show CDR1 as MNHEY and CDR2 as SVGAGI. This CDR3 has 13 residues. V was pared by 9 bases and J by 6 bases, with 17 bases between. The CDR3 protein is CASQVGLQKTQYF. As DNA, the CDR3 is TGTGCCAGTCAAGTGGGACTCCAGAAGACCCAGTACTTC.

The rearrangement joins TRBV24-1 to TRBJ2-1, with TRBD2 matching over 8 bases. J lost 6 bases, V lost 10 bases, and 1 base had no gene match. The CDR3 is 11 amino acids. In germline, CDR1 is KGHDR, CDR2 SFDVKD. The CDR3 nucleotides read TGTGCCACTAGCGGGACCAATGAGCAGTTCTTC. Protein sequence: CATSGTNEQFF.

The chain combines TRBV9 with TRBJ1-6; 7 bases fit TRBD1. Germline lookup yields CDR1 SGDLS and CDR2 YYNGEE. This CDR3 is 16 amino acids long. Trimming took 3 bases from V and 7 from J; bases not matched to a gene: 10. CDR3 coding DNA: TGTGCCAGCAGCGCGAGGGACAGCCTGGCCAATTCACCCCTCCACTTT. Its translation is CASSARDSLANSPLHF.

The J gene is TRBJ1-5, the V gene TRBV20-1; a possible D gene is TRBD1 (6 bases). Trimming cost V 1 base and J 6 bases, with 22 bases left between them. The CDR3 covers 17 residues. Germline CDR1 and CDR2: DFQATT and SNEGSKA (reference sequence). This CDR3 reads CSARGGLATGWFQPQHF. CDR3 DNA sequence: TGCAGTGCTAGAGGGGGGTTAGCGACAGGCTGGTTTCAGCCCCAGCATTTT.

The chain combines TRBV5-1 with TRBJ2-5; 10 bases align to TRBD2. The V gene's germline CDR1 is SGHRS and CDR2 YFSETQ. The trim removed 2 bases at V and 1 base at J, leaving 2 bases unmatched. CDR3 length: 15 residues. The CDR3 nucleotides read TGCGCCAGCAGCTTTTCTAGCGGGAGCCAAGAGACCCAGTACTTC. Its protein product is CASSFSSGSQETQYF.

This rearrangement joins TRBV5-6 to TRBJ2-7; maybe TRBD1 (5 bases). V lost 3 bases, J lost 5 bases, and 12 bases lay in between. Germline lookup yields CDR1 SGHDT and CDR2 YYEEEE. This CDR3 comprises 13 residues. CDR3 sequence: CASSSGPGNEQYF. In DNA form, the CDR3 reads TGTGCCAGCAGCTCCGGGCCAGGGAACGAGCAGTACTTC.

This chain connects TRBV7-9 to TRBJ1-2; D is ambiguous. CDR1 is SEHNR, CDR2 FQNEAQ, per germline (reference sequence). With 5 bases removed from V and 7 bases from J, the gap between germline ends came to 14 bases. This CDR3 is built from 13 residues. CDR3 in DNA: TGTGCCAGCAGCGGCCTGCGGGAATTTGGCTACACCTTC. Its protein is CASSGLREFGYTF.

J is TRBJ2-7 and V is TRBV5-1, with D perhaps TRBD1 or TRBD2 (5 bases each). The CDR3 totals 15 residues. Germline CDR1 SGHRS, CDR2 YFSETQ. V lost 0 bases and J lost 2, with 12 bases in between. CDR3 DNA: TGCGCCAGCAGCTTGGCCGGGGACCTTACCTACGAGCAGTACTTC. It encodes CASSLAGDLTYEQYF.

This clonotype was seen many times. The rearrangement uses TRBV4-1 and TRBJ1-6, with D perhaps matching TRBD1 (5 bases). Germline assignment: CDR1 MGHRA and CDR2 YSYEKL. CDR3 length equals 15 residues. V dropped 0 bases and J dropped 10 bases, with 13 bases sitting between them. CDR3 DNA: TGCGCCAGCAGCCAAGACCCGGGGGTTGGCTCACCCCTCCACTTT. Protein: CASSQDPGVGSPLHF.

This clonotype was counted ten times or more. The genes are TRBV28 and TRBJ1-6; perhaps TRBD1 as D (5 bases). V dropped 5 bases and J dropped 3 bases, with 8 bases sitting between them. The CDR3 length is 14 residues. Germline V gives CDR1 MDHEN, CDR2 SYDVKM. CDR3 residues: CASSPGVYNSPLHF. The CDR3 DNA sequence: TGTGCCAGCAGTCCGGGGGTCTATAATTCACCCCTCCACTTT. Filled out from reference TRBV28 and TRBJ1-6, the complete variable domain reads DVKVTQSSRYLVKRTGEKVFLECVQDMDHENMFWYRQDPGLGLRLIYFSYDVKMKEKGDIPEGYSVSREKKERFSLILESASTNQTSMYLCASSPGVYNSPLHFGNGTRLTVT.

This clonotype came up many times. The rearrangement links TRBV10-1 to TRBJ2-7; D might be TRBD2 (5 bases). The germline gives CDR1 WNHNN, CDR2 SYGVQD (reference sequence). Trimming pared 6 bases from V and 1 base from J, leaving 13 bases between. There are 14 residues in the CDR3. CDR3 sequence: CASRVRVRSYEQYF. DNA for the CDR3: TGCGCCAGCAGGGTGAGGGTCAGATCCTACGAGCAGTACTTC.

Turning to this clonotype: Since no conserved phenylalanine or tryptophan closes the CDR3, a read error is the likely cause. This chain uses TRBV10-3 with TRBJ1-2; D may be TRBD1 (6 bases). The CDR3 runs 15 residues. V lost 9 bases and J 6 bases, leaving 23 bases between the germline ends. CDR1 and CDR2 (germline): ENHRY, SYGVKD. The DNA of the CDR3 is TGTGCCATTGGGTCACAGGGAAGGAGTAGGGATGGCTACACCCTC. Protein: CAIGSQGRSRDGYTL.

This clonotype has a handful of counts. CDR3 loop: CASSYHRGPDTGELFF. CDR3 nucleotides: TGCGCCAGCAGCTACCACAGGGGACCGGACACCGGGGAGCTGTTTTTT. V gene TRBV5-1 combines with J gene TRBJ2-2; the match to TRBD1 covers 7 bases. The CDR3 runs to 16 residues. The trim removed 3 bases at V and 3 bases at J, leaving 8 bases unmatched. In germline, CDR1 is SGHRS, CDR2 YFSETQ. Full variable domain (remainder filled in from reference TRBV5-1 and TRBJ2-2): KAGVTQTPRYLIKTRGQQVTLSCSPISGHRSVSWYQQTPGQGLQFLFEYFSETQRNKGNFPGRFSGRQFSNSRSEMNVSTLELGDSALYLCASSYHRGPDTGELFFGEGSRLTVL.

On this clonotype itself: This may be a read error: a much more frequent sequence differs by one nucleotide. V and J are TRBV10-1 and TRBJ1-4; 11 nucleotides align to TRBD1. The CDR3 extends over 19 amino acids. Germline V gives CDR1 WNHNN, CDR2 SYGVQD (reference sequence). The CDR3 DNA sequence: TGCCCCAGCATTAATATGGACAGGGGGCATTTTGAAACTAATGAAAAACTGTTTTTT. It encodes CPSINMDRGHFETNEKLFF.

This chain links TRBV7-6 with TRBJ1-2, with D unresolved. Germline values: CDR1 SGHVS, CDR2 FNYEAQ. This CDR3 is built from 13 residues. Trimming left V 1 base short and J 6 bases short, with 9 bases between. The DNA for the CDR3 is TGTGCCAGCAGCTTAGGGACTTCCCATGGCTACACCTTC. It codes for CASSLGTSHGYTF.

V usage is TRBV29-1 and J usage is TRBJ1-1; maybe TRBD1 (5 bases). CDR3 size: 13 residues. Germline V gives CDR1 SQVTM, CDR2 ANQGSEA. V lost 7 bases, J lost 1 base, and 13 bases lay in between. The chain's CDR3 is CSGRIQGNTEAFF. The CDR3 DNA reads as TGCAGCGGCCGGATCCAGGGGAACACTGAAGCTTTCTTT.

The chain uses TRBV25-1 and TRBJ1-2; no firm D call. CDR3 size: 13 residues. V was clipped by 2 bases and J by 3 bases, with 7 bases between them. The germline CDR1 and CDR2 sequences are MGHDK and SYGVNS. The chain's CDR3 is CASSEAQDYGYTF. CDR3 nucleotides: TGTGCCAGCAGTGAAGCCCAAGACTATGGCTACACCTTC.